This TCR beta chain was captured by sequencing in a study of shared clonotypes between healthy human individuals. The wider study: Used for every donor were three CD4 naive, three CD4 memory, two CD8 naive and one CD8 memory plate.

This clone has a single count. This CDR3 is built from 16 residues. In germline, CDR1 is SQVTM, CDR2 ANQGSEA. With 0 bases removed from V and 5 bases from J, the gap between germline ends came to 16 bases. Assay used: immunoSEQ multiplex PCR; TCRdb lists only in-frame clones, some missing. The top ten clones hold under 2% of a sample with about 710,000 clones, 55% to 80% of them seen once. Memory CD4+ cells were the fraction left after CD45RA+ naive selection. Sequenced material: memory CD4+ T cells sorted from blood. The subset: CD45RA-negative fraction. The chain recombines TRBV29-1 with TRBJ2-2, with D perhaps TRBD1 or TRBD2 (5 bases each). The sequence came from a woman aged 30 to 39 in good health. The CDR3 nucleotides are TGCAGCGTTGAAGAGGGACCCCTCGAAGAGACCGGGGAGCTGTTTTTT. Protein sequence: CSVEEGPLEETGELFF.